The text below deals with one T cell receptor (beta chain). Its cognate antigen is unknown. Trimming stripped 3 bases from V and 5 bases from J, with 7 bases between. Germline V gives CDR1 SEHNR, CDR2 FQNEAQ (reference sequence). The CDR3 runs 13 residues. The data stem from a study of T cell responses to AZD1222 COVID-19 vaccine. General study results and limits: In the spike-specific TCR repertoire, nearly half reportedly target unmutated variant regions.

Assay: immunoSEQ multiplex PCR; the TCRdb copy retains only in-frame clones and omits some. The data hold 150,000 to 200,000 clones, with almost 95% observed a single time. The source is an adult in good health. V usage is TRBV7-9 and J usage is TRBJ1-4; D unresolved. Sequencing was performed on peripheral blood, taken on day 0 of AZD1222 vaccination. Here the CDR3 DNA reads TGTGCCAGCAGCTTGGATGGGAATGAAAAACTGTTTTTT. Encoded protein: CASSLDGNEKLFF.